A single sample is the source of the 9 T cell receptor beta chains below, sequenced in a study of regulatory T cells in long-lasting Graves disease. As for time point: newly diagnosed GD, antithyroid drugs for less than 3 months. TCR sequences were obtained from RNA taken from PBMCs. Researchers made TCR beta libraries by using iRepertoire HTBI primers and running Arm-PCR on CDR3 regions. TCRdb itself ran the multiplex PCR reads through MiXCR, one entry per CDR3 protein. The sample includes approximately 390,000 distinct CDR3 sequences, roughly 15% of them seen just once. This same sample was also taken into another study, of T cells in Graves' hyperthyroidism and ophthalmopathy.

Material: peripheral blood mononuclear cells (PBMCs), obtained at new diagnosis, from a patient treated with antithyroid drugs. Receptors were obtained from a woman between 18 and 29 years old with Graves disease.

J is TRBJ1-1 and V is TRBV9; no clear D gene. CDR1 is SGDLS, CDR2 YYNGEE, per germline. The CDR3 runs 13 residues. V lost 0 bases to trimming and J lost 0 bases, with 3 bases between them. The CDR3 nucleotides are TGTGCCAGCAGCGTAGATCTGAACACTGAAGCTTTCTTT. It codes for CASSVDLNTEAFF.

About this clonotype itself: Compared with germline, one end of the junction differs, possibly owing to a read error. J is TRBJ2-3 and V is TRBV2; 10 positions agree with TRBD2. Germline CDR1 SNHLY, CDR2 FYNNEI. This CDR3 comprises 15 residues. The DNA for the CDR3 is TGTGCCAGCAGTAAAGCTAGCGGGAGAACAGATACGCAGTATTTT. This encodes CASSKASGRTDTQYF.

The sample holds many counts of this clonotype. The chain employs TRBV20-1 and TRBJ2-7; 9 bases are shared with TRBD1. This CDR3 is 14 amino acids long. The V segment lost 5 bases and the J segment 6 bases; nucleotides outside the gene matches: 11. Germline V CDR1 and CDR2: DFQATT, SNEGSKA (reference sequence). CDR3 sequence (DNA): TGCAGTGCTGGCAAGACAGGGGGGAATACCGAGCAGTACTTC. This encodes CSAGKTGGNTEQYF.

There are a few counts of this clonotype. The rearrangement joins TRBV4-1 to TRBJ1-4, with D tentatively TRBD1 (6 bases). CDR3 length: 16 amino acids. Trimming left V 4 bases short and J 3 bases short, with 15 bases between. Germline lookup yields CDR1 MGHRA and CDR2 YSYEKL. The CDR3 loop is CASSLRWGAPNEKLFF. CDR3 coding DNA: TGCGCCAGCAGCCTGAGGTGGGGGGCCCCTAATGAAAAACTGTTTTTT.

This clonotype has at least ten counts. This sequence joins TRBV28 and TRBJ1-2, with D possibly matching TRBD1 (5 bases). The V and J ends lost 7 bases and 1 base respectively, with 13 bases between them. The CDR3 is 14 residues long. Germline V gives CDR1 MDHEN, CDR2 SYDVKM. The CDR3 here is CASTPGGINYGYTF. The CDR3 DNA reads TGTGCCAGCACGCCCGGGGGAATTAACTATGGCTACACCTTC.

V usage is TRBV19 and J usage is TRBJ2-2; 7 bases line up with TRBD2. CDR1 LNHDA and CDR2 SQIVND come from the germline V gene (reference sequence). The CDR3 is 16 residues long. Trimming removed 6 bases from V and 6 bases from J; junction bases left unmatched: 13. The CDR3 sequence is CASREGGTRTPGELFF. CDR3 nucleotide sequence: TGTGCCAGTAGAGAGGGAGGGACGCGAACCCCCGGGGAGCTGTTTTTT.

This clonotype showed up many times. The chain joins TRBV30 to TRBJ1-1; D might be TRBD1 (6 bases). CDR3 length: 13 amino acids. In germline, CDR1 is GTSNPN, CDR2 SVGIG (reference sequence). Deletions cut 5 bases from V and 3 bases from J, with 13 bases between. CDR3 DNA: TGTGCCTGGCGACCACAGGGTTACACTGAAGCTTTCTTT. Translated, it gives CAWRPQGYTEAFF.

This clonotype was observed at least ten times. This chain joins TRBV7-9 and TRBJ1-1; 8 positions agree with TRBD1. V shed 4 bases and J 8 bases; nucleotides not matched to a gene: 6. The CDR3 covers 13 residues. Germline CDR1 SEHNR, CDR2 FQNEAQ (reference sequence). CDR3 in amino acids: CASSSPGGDEAFF. Written as DNA, the CDR3 is TGTGCCAGCAGCTCCCCAGGGGGCGACGAAGCTTTCTTT. The variable domain in full, completed from reference TRBV7-9 and TRBJ1-1, reads DTGVSQNPRHKITKRGQNVTFRCDPISEHNRLYWYRQTLGQGPEFLTYFQNEAQLEKSRLLSDRFSAERPKGSFSTLEIQRTEQGDSAMYLCASSSPGGDEAFFGQGTRLTVV.

In its sample, this clonotype was seen many times. The chain is built from TRBV6-1 and TRBJ2-5; D may be TRBD2 (5 bases). The CDR3 consists of 15 residues. Germline loops: CDR1 MNHNS, CDR2 SASEGT. The germline V and J ends were trimmed by 0 bases and 1 base, with 9 bases remaining between them. The CDR3 nucleotides are TGTGCCAGCAGTGAAGCTTCGGGGTCCCAAGAGACCCAGTACTTC. It yields the protein CASSEASGSQETQYF.